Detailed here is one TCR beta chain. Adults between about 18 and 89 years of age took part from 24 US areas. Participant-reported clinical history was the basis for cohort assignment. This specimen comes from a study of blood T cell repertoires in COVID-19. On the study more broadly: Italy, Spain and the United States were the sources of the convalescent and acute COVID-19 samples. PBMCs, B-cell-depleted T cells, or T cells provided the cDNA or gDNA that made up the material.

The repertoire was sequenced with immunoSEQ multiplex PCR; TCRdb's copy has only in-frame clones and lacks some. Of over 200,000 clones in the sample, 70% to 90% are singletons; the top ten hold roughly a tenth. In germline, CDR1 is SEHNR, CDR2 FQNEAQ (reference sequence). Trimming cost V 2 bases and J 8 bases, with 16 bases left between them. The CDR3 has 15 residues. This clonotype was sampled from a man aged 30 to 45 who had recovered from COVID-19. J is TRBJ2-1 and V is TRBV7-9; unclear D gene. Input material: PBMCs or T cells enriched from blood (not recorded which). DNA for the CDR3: TGTGCCAGCAGCTTAACCTCGGTCCTCGTCCATGAGCAGTTCTTC. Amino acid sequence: CASSLTSVLVHEQFF.